The rows below give T cell receptor beta chains drawn from one sample of a study of T cells expressing NK-cell markers. TCRdb reanalyzed the 5' RACE reads and collapses them to one entry per CDR3 protein, without DNA. Its table lists 450,000 to 600,000 distinct CDR3 sequences. Sequencing input: blood T cells: a sorted CD56 or NKG2C T cell subset, CD4+ or CD8+ T cells, or bulk PBMC T cells (not recorded which). These receptors all come from a man aged 18 to 29 in good health. CDR3s include the opening cysteine and the closing phenylalanine or tryptophan.

j_call: TRBJ2-1; v_call: TRBV24-1; cdr3_aa: CATSDRGEQFF
j_call: TRBJ2-1; v_call: TRBV20-1; cdr3_aa: CSARDRTAPYNEQFF
j_call: TRBJ1-1; v_call: TRBV29-1; cdr3_aa: CSVPEGVEAFF
j_call: TRBJ2-2; v_call: TRBV15; cdr3_aa: CATSRIGLPNTGELFF
j_call: TRBJ1-3; v_call: TRBV6-5; cdr3_aa: CASSYPQGKTGNTIYF
j_call: TRBJ2-2; v_call: TRBV7-9; cdr3_aa: CASSLGEFAGELFF
j_call: TRBJ2-1; v_call: TRBV29-1; cdr3_aa: CSVQGAGEQFF
j_call: TRBJ1-1; v_call: TRBV15; cdr3_aa: CATRTGDRMNTEAFF
j_call: TRBJ2-3; v_call: TRBV15; cdr3_aa: CATGGKGQITDTQYF
j_call: TRBJ1-1; v_call: TRBV4-1; cdr3_aa: CASSQIPRAGGNTEAFF